Shown below are 14 T cell receptor beta chains from a single sample sequenced in a study of blood T cells in healthy people across ages. The second PCR ran about 7 to 12 cycles with a sample-barcoded 5' primer and J-beta primers. TCRdb re-derived calls from the 5' RACE reads in MiXCR, one entry per CDR3 protein. Of approximately 780,000 distinct CDR3 sequences listed, roughly 24% are singletons. The sample was also reused in another study, on T cells of mothers and their children.

Sequenced sample: blood. These TCRs come from a boy between 10 and 17 years old in good health.

The rearrangement links TRBV7-9 to TRBJ2-5, with 8 positions matching TRBD1. The J call is uncertain, as TRBJ2-1 better fits the DNA end. Germline V gene lookup returns CDR1 SEHNR and CDR2 FQNEAQ (reference sequence). The CDR3 runs 14 residues. Written as DNA, the CDR3 is TGTGCCAGCGGACTACAGGGGGGAGGCAATGAGCAGTTCTTC. Residues: CASGLQGGGNEQFF.

In its sample, this clonotype was seen a few times. The V and J genes are TRBV10-2 and TRBJ2-5; 9 nucleotides match TRBD1. The CDR3 length is 14 residues. After removal of 7 bases from V and 4 bases from J, the junction contained 7 bases not matched to a gene. Germline V gives CDR1 WSHSY, CDR2 SAAADI. The CDR3 sequence is CASKGQGRPETQYF. In DNA, the CDR3 is TGCGCCAGCAAGGGACAGGGTCGCCCAGAGACCCAGTACTTC.

The genes are TRBV28 and TRBJ2-5, with D possibly called TRBD1 or TRBD2 (5 bases each). V dropped 2 bases and J dropped 3 bases, with 13 bases sitting between them. The length of the CDR3 is 15 residues. Looked up from germline, CDR1 is MDHEN and CDR2 is SYDVKM. CDR3 residues: CASSLGDGREETQYF. CDR3 coding DNA: TGTGCCAGCAGTTTAGGGGACGGTAGGGAAGAGACCCAGTACTTC.

This chain connects TRBV12-3 or TRBV12-4 to TRBJ2-3, with D perhaps matching TRBD2 (6 bases). The CDR3 totals 14 residues. V gave up 6 bases and J gave up 2 bases, with 12 bases separating them. The CDR3 nucleotides are TGTGCCAGCAGAAAGGGGACTTCCACAGATACGCAGTATTTT. Encoded protein: CASRKGTSTDTQYF.

V is TRBV20-1 and J is TRBJ2-3, with 7 positions matching TRBD2. This CDR3 has 20 amino acids. Germline-derived CDR1 and CDR2 are DFQATT and SNEGSKA (reference sequence). Unmatched junction bases numbered 20, after V lost 1 base and J lost 1 base. As DNA, the CDR3 is TGCAGTGCTAGAGTGTCTGCTAGCGGATTCTTGCCCTTTGGCACAGATACGCAGTATTTT. Residues: CSARVSASGFLPFGTDTQYF.

V gene TRBV20-1 combines with J gene TRBJ2-7; the D gene is possibly TRBD1 (6 bases). Trimming stripped 4 bases from V and 1 base from J, with 11 bases between. Germline V lookup: CDR1 DFQATT, CDR2 SNEGSKA (reference sequence). There are 13 residues in the CDR3. CDR3 loop: CSAILQGSYEQYF. The DNA of the CDR3 is TGCAGTGCTATTCTACAGGGTTCCTACGAGCAGTACTTC.

This clonotype was found a few times. The rearrangement links TRBV6-1 to TRBJ1-4, with D uncertain. The germline gives CDR1 MNHNS, CDR2 SASEGT. The CDR3 is 16 amino acids. V gave up 7 bases and J gave up 3 bases, with 18 bases separating them. The CDR3 spells CASTKTSDGSNEKLFF. The DNA for the CDR3 is TGTGCCAGCACAAAAACCTCGGACGGGTCTAATGAAAAACTGTTTTTT.

This clonotype was detected a few times. CDR3 amino acids: CSERRSYNEQFF. CDR3 bases: TGCAGCGAACGGCGCTCCTACAATGAGCAGTTCTTC. The rearrangement joins TRBV29-1 to TRBJ2-1; unclear D gene. The CDR3 length is 12 residues. Deletions cut 7 bases from V and 0 bases from J, with 7 bases between. Germline V gene sequence: CDR1 SQVTM, CDR2 ANQGSEA.

V is TRBV30 and J is TRBJ2-5, with TRBD1 matching 8 bases. Trimming removed 1 base from V and 5 bases from J; junction bases left unmatched: 6. This CDR3 spans 14 amino acids. Looked up from germline, CDR1 is GTSNPN and CDR2 is SVGIG (reference sequence). CDR3 nucleotides: TGTGCCTGGAGTGGCTCAGGGGGCTGGGAGACCCAGTACTTC. As protein: CAWSGSGGWETQYF.

The rearrangement uses TRBV18 and TRBJ1-2; D is uncertain. The length of the CDR3 is 14 residues. V dropped 3 bases and J dropped 8 bases, with 16 bases sitting between them. Germline V CDR1 and CDR2: KGHSH, LQKENI. The CDR3 loop reads CASSPSIDRQGYTF. The CDR3 DNA is TGTGCCAGCTCACCCTCGATCGATCGTCAGGGCTACACCTTC.

There are a few counts of this clonotype. V and J are TRBV7-9 and TRBJ2-5, with unresolved D. The J call is uncertain, as TRBJ2-7 better fits the DNA end. The CDR3 consists of 12 residues. In germline, CDR1 is SEHNR, CDR2 FQNEAQ (reference sequence). CDR3 in DNA: TGTGCCAGCAGCCGCGAAGGAAACGAGCAGTACTTC. It codes for CASSREGNEQYF.

This clonotype appeared a few times. The rearrangement links TRBV7-9 to TRBJ1-6; D is ambiguous. The CDR3 has 16 residues. Per the germline V gene, CDR1 is SEHNR and CDR2 is FQNEAQ (reference sequence). Trimming stripped 5 bases from V and 7 bases from J, with 18 bases between. The CDR3 bases are TGTGCCAGCAGCGTCACCCGTCCGGAGCCCAATTCACCCCTCCACTTT. It encodes CASSVTRPEPNSPLHF.

This clonotype was detected a few times. The rearrangement links TRBV18 to TRBJ1-3, with a possible D match to TRBD1 (5 bases). CDR1 and CDR2 (germline): KGHSH, LQKENI. The ends were cut back, 0 bases at V and 3 bases at J, with 9 bases in the middle. The CDR3 is 15 amino acids. The CDR3 DNA reads TGTGCCAGCTCACCACCCAGCAGGGATGGAAACACCATATATTTT. Its protein product is CASSPPSRDGNTIYF.

This clonotype was observed a handful of times. The chain couples TRBV12-3 or TRBV12-4 to TRBJ1-5; D is unclear. V lost 4 bases to trimming and J lost 3 bases, with 4 bases between them. The CDR3 contains 12 residues. The DNA for the CDR3 is TGTGCCAGCAGTTCCGTCAATCAGCCCCAGCATTTT. It yields the protein CASSSVNQPQHF.